The T cell receptor (beta chain) described here comes from a study of blood T cell repertoires in COVID-19 (dated by TCRdb to the early 2020s). About the full investigation: Samples covering the acute and convalescent phases of COVID-19 were provided by collaborators in the United States, Italy and Spain. The prospective study material was composed of cDNA or gDNA derived from T cells, B-cell-depleted T cells, or PBMCs. Samples were obtained from the ongoing ImmuneRACE study (first 160 participants) and from over a thousand subjects provided by 6 global collaborators. HLA class I and class II types, where available, came from metadata supplied by the sample provider rather than from assay-based typing. The dataset comprised deeply sampled blood TCRbeta repertoires from subjects exposed to, actively infected with, or recovered from COVID-19. Nearly every sample came with metadata listing a de-identified subject ID, COVID-19 status, age in years and sex. A freely available public database, intended as a resource for researchers studying the immune response to SARS-CoV-2, is where the repertoires were released.

Points on this clone: Its recognized antigen is unknown. Per-base quality was not reported, and no clone a single base away is much larger than it.

For CDR1 and CDR2, the germline V gene lists SGHRS and YFSETQ. Trimming leaves V shorter by 2 bases and J shorter by 2 bases, with the junction holding 4 bases beyond the gene matches. The CDR3 starts with the cysteine, ends with the phenylalanine, and has 14 residues. Only the CDR3 DNA stays, 42 bases, in frame from base 1. One collaborating source in Seattle enrolled patients during active infection and followed them longitudinally through the course of disease. Each collaborating institution followed its own protocols to collect whole blood in K2EDTA tubes. For TCRbeta analysis, collaborators shipped samples as frozen whole blood, isolated PBMCs, or DNA extracted from either of those sample types. TCRbeta CDR3 regions were amplified from genomic DNA using the immunoSEQ Assay, a bias-controlled multiplex PCR. As for the authors' bioinformatics: Nucleated cell counts per sample were estimated from amplification of reference gene primers within the assay. To quantify the absolute abundance of each unique TCRbeta CDR3 rearrangement, sequence reads were collapsed and filtered. Productive Simpson clonality was computed per sample as the square root of Simpson's diversity index over productive rearrangements. The source is immuneACCESS, and TCRdb retained only in-frame sequences with V and J called. Part of the clones is not carried over; for the studies checked, unresolved V genes explain less than half of this, and the remainder is unexplained. V and J calls plus clone size are reproduced from that table; the DNA served to infer D and trimming. The sample yields about 200,000 clones; over 80% were counted once. The top ten constitute 0.9% to 0.95% of the sample.

What the authors observed across the whole study: The amount of clinical and demographic metadata varied by source and participant and was provided uncurated.

Recombination connected TRBV5-1 to TRBJ2-7, with 7 junctional bases fitting TRBD1. The sample taken for sequencing was peripheral blood. This TCR was recovered from a man aged 55 to 70 with COVID-19, enrolled during active disease. Here the CDR3 is given as CASSLGTDPYEQYF. The sequenced DNA: TGCGCCAGCAGCTTAGGGACAGATCCCTACGAGCAGTACTTC.